Listed here are 11 T cell receptor beta chains from one sample, sequenced in a study of technical replicates of blood from a few donors. Using immunoSEQ multiplex PCR, the repertoire was profiled, and TCRdb retains in-frame clones only, with some absent. The sample lists under 95,000 clones; 94% were seen once. Material for sequencing was T cells isolated from PBMCs. The source is a human donor in good health.

The chain couples TRBV6-5 to TRBJ2-1, with D unresolved. Trimming removed 3 bases from V and 4 bases from J, with 7 bases in between. The CDR3 is made up of 13 amino acids. Germline CDR1 reads MNHEY; CDR2 reads SVGAGI. The chain's CDR3 is CASSYGRYNEQFF. In DNA, the CDR3 is TGTGCCAGCAGTTATGGCAGGTACAATGAGCAGTTCTTC.

The chain employs TRBV18 and TRBJ1-3; D is ambiguous. The germline V and J ends were trimmed by 6 bases and 4 bases, with 19 bases remaining between them. Germline-derived CDR1 and CDR2 are KGHSH and LQKENI. This CDR3 region has 16 residues. The CDR3 here is CASSPSGSLRGNTIYF. The DNA for the CDR3 is TGTGCCAGCTCCCCCAGTGGATCTCTGCGGGGAAACACCATATATTTT.

This clone was detected only once. The V gene is TRBV5-1, the J gene TRBJ1-4; TRBD1 matches 7 bases. Unmatched junction bases numbered 10, after V lost 5 bases and J lost 0 bases. Germline V gene sequence: CDR1 SGHRS, CDR2 YFSETQ. The CDR3 is made up of 17 amino acids. DNA of the CDR3: TGCGCCAGCAGTGTGGGGACAGATTTTACAACTAATGAAAAACTGTTTTTT. Encoded protein: CASSVGTDFTTNEKLFF.

The rearrangement joins TRBV28 to TRBJ2-7; perhaps TRBD2 as D (6 bases). V lost 5 bases, J lost 1 base, and 9 bases lay in between. Germline values: CDR1 MDHEN, CDR2 SYDVKM. CDR3 length: 13 residues. The CDR3, as DNA: TGTGCCAGCAGTCTCGGGGGTTCCTACGAGCAGTACTTC. This gives the protein CASSLGGSYEQYF.

This chain uses TRBV28 with TRBJ2-7, with D possibly TRBD2 on 6 matching bases. The V and J ends lost 6 bases and 1 base respectively, with 19 bases between them. Germline CDR1 and CDR2: MDHEN and SYDVKM. The CDR3 spans 16 residues. In nucleotides, the CDR3 is TGTGCCAGCAGCCTATCCGGCGCCGGAGGGTCCTACGAGCAGTACTTC. Amino acids: CASSLSGAGGSYEQYF.

The chain recombines TRBV5-6 with TRBJ2-7, with 7 bases that match TRBD2. The V segment lost 3 bases and the J segment 0 bases; nucleotides outside the gene matches: 3. Germline V gives CDR1 SGHDT, CDR2 YYEEEE. The CDR3 consists of 14 residues. The CDR3 coding sequence is TGTGCCAGCAGCTGGGGGGGTGACTCCTACGAGCAGTACTTC. Protein sequence: CASSWGGDSYEQYF.

The chain carries TRBV27 and TRBJ2-1; TRBD2 matches at 7 bases. The CDR3 contains 15 residues. The trim removed 0 bases at V and 5 bases at J, leaving 4 bases unmatched. The germline gives CDR1 MNHEY, CDR2 SMNVEV (reference sequence). In nucleotides, the CDR3 is TGTGCCAGCAGTTTATCGGGGCTAGCGGACAATGAGCAGTTCTTC. It specifies CASSLSGLADNEQFF.

The V gene is TRBV12-5, the J gene TRBJ2-7; a weak D match, TRBD1 (6 bases). V lost 5 bases and J lost 3, with 8 bases in between. The germline CDR1 and CDR2 sequences are LGHNT and FRNRAP. This CDR3 spans 12 amino acids. The CDR3 nucleotides are TGTGCTAGTGGTAAGGACAGCTACGAGCAGTACTTC. Encoded protein: CASGKDSYEQYF.

The V gene is TRBV18, the J gene TRBJ1-2, with 10 bases identical to TRBD1. The CDR3 runs 14 residues. Trimming cost V 3 bases and J 6 bases; bases outside gene matches: 4. Germline V gene lookup returns CDR1 KGHSH and CDR2 LQKENI. CDR3 in DNA: TGTGCCAGCTCACCCCTCGGGACAGGGGATGGCTACACCTTC. This encodes CASSPLGTGDGYTF.

In its sample, this clone was seen once. The gene calls are TRBV27 and TRBJ2-7; tentatively, D is TRBD1 (5 bases). Germline V gene lookup returns CDR1 MNHEY and CDR2 SMNVEV (reference sequence). V dropped 5 bases and J dropped 8 bases, with 10 bases sitting between them. There are 11 residues in the CDR3. The CDR3, as DNA: TGTGCCAGCAGTAGATCAGGGAAGCAGTACTTC. Amino acid sequence: CASSRSGKQYF.

This clone was seen only a few times. This chain joins TRBV6-1 and TRBJ1-1; TRBD1 matches at 10 bases. This CDR3 region has 15 residues. CDR1 is MNHNS and CDR2 is SASEGT in the germline V gene. Trimming removed 8 bases from V and 5 bases from J; junction bases left unmatched: 11. CDR3 amino acids: CASGSRDRGWTEAFF. DNA of the CDR3: TGTGCCAGCGGGAGTCGGGACAGGGGATGGACTGAAGCTTTCTTT.